The clone carrying this T cell receptor (beta chain) is medium-sized (0.01 to 0.1%) in the sample. Its antigen remains unknown. The time point is: sample taken at primary tumor resection. Unsorted whole RNA samples from tumor, nontumor lung or frozen PBMC were sequenced. The donor population consisted of some 70 patients with untreated, early-stage non-small cell lung cancer. TCR cDNA molecules each carried a unique molecular identifier. TCRdb re-analysed the 5' RACE reads in MiXCR, keeping a single row per CDR3 protein. The data contain about 1,600 distinct CDR3 sequences, over 20% of them singletons. This specimen belongs to a study of spatial heterogeneity in lung cancer. Looking at the study overall: Raw reads showed each unique TCR and UMI combination turning up more than ten times on average.

Whole-study findings and limits: Blood contained ubiquitous expanded tumor TCRs more at resection than at follow-up.

Unmatched junction bases numbered 8, after V lost 2 bases and J lost 13 bases. Per germline, CDR1 SEHNR and CDR2 FQNEAQ (reference sequence). The CDR3 has 14 residues. The chain carries TRBV7-9 and TRBJ2-1; TRBD1 agrees at 10 bases. This clonotype was obtained from a male donor with early-stage non-small cell lung cancer. The sequenced sample was PBMCs, obtained at surgery. DNA for the CDR3: TGTGCCAGCAGCTTACCCCAGACAGGGGGCTATCAGTTCTTC. Translated, it gives CASSLPQTGGYQFF.